Listed below are T cell receptor beta chains from one sample, sequenced in a study of PD-1 blockade in classical Hodgkin lymphoma. Method: immunoSEQ multiplex PCR; TCRdb's copy keeps in-frame clones and lacks some. This table has some 20,000 clones, about 65% appearing once. The specimen comprised peripheral blood mononuclear cells (PBMCs), sampled at baseline. Source of these receptors: a human donor with classical Hodgkin lymphoma. Both conserved end residues are part of each CDR3. Fields, in order: clone size, V gene, J gene, CDR3 protein. The listing skips clone size in some rows; elsewhere it reads once, few, many or a size class.

.,TRBV5-1,TRBJ2-3,CASSLIATDTQYF
.,TRBV6-5,TRBJ1-5,CASSRDSLQPQHF
.,TRBV7-2,TRBJ1-1,CASSLNSLNTEAFF
.,TRBV11-3,TRBJ1-5,CASSPDREGHQPQHF
few,TRBV2,TRBJ2-7,CASSGGRGPYEQYF
.,TRBV28,TRBJ1-1,CASTIGWDTEAFF
.,TRBV5-1,TRBJ2-5,CASSLGGAGGGPQYF
medium-sized,TRBV7-2,TRBJ1-1,CASSLVGGLEAFF
.,TRBV5-1,TRBJ1-3,CASSLGQSSGNTIYF
few,TRBV7-2,TRBJ2-2,CASSLTSVGGELFF
.,TRBV18,TRBJ2-1,CASSRTSGTGGYNEQFF
.,TRBV4-3,TRBJ1-2,CASSQEMRQGVDGYTF
.,TRBV9,TRBJ1-6,CASSVSGGDPYSPLHF
.,TRBV29-1,TRBJ1-1,CSVVPGPVGGRAFF
medium-sized,TRBV5-1,TRBJ1-4,CASSFTPVTNEKLFF
.,TRBV6-5,TRBJ1-2,CASSSVRGYTF
.,TRBV20-1,TRBJ1-3,CSAAYGNTIYF
.,TRBV9,TRBJ2-1,CASSPRRIDNEQFF
.,TRBV6-5,TRBJ2-3,CASSSGLAADTQYF
.,TRBV29-1,TRBJ2-1,CSVHSVAGEGNEQFF
.,TRBV9,TRBJ1-5,CASSVGQGVGQPQHF
medium-sized,TRBV5-4,TRBJ2-1,CASSYNNEQFF
.,TRBV25-1,TRBJ2-3,CASSEPRGADTQYF
.,TRBV23-1,TRBJ1-5,CASSQSSSLNQPQHF
.,TRBV5-1,TRBJ1-2,CASSAGTGERGGYTF
.,TRBV4-3,TRBJ2-7,CASSRSAVREKGDYEQYF
.,TRBV19,TRBJ1-3,CASSDLVKFSGNTIYF
.,TRBV2,TRBJ1-2,CASRGDRDIYGYTF
few,TRBV5-8,TRBJ1-5,CASSLRRISFEFNQPQHF
.,TRBV7-2,TRBJ2-7,CASSLGTPPNEQYF
once,TRBV5-1,TRBJ1-4,CASRTGTGGWNEKLFF
few,TRBV25-1,TRBJ2-5,CASTPLDRGGETQYF
.,TRBV6-5,TRBJ1-1,CASKATGARAFF
.,TRBV6-5,TRBJ2-7,CASSYSNEQYF
.,TRBV14,TRBJ2-5,CASSQGVTIHQETQYF
once,TRBV28,TRBJ1-5,CASSPGQPVANQPQHF
.,TRBV7-2,TRBJ2-3,CASSLGTGVADTQYF
.,TRBV27,TRBJ2-1,CASSLSSGTYNEQFF
.,TRBV19,TRBJ1-2,CASSNTRGDGYTF
.,TRBV5-1,TRBJ2-7,CASSSTGPEQYF
.,TRBV6-1,TRBJ1-4,CASSFGGTGPEKLFF
.,TRBV7-2,TRBJ2-1,CASSLGGLAILEQFF
.,TRBV18,TRBJ2-5,CASSPLSQETQYF
.,TRBV7-2,TRBJ1-5,CASRLQGVSNQPQHF
few,TRBV5-6,TRBJ2-3,CASSIQGAGTDTQYF
.,TRBV6-1,TRBJ1-4,CASSESGRFNEKLFF
.,TRBV28,TRBJ2-1,CASSFPIEAEQFF
.,TRBV28,TRBJ1-5,CASSLHPGNSNQPQHF
.,TRBV18,TRBJ2-3,CASSPNGLAGTDTQYF
.,TRBV10-2,TRBJ2-6,CASSQRGSGANVLTF
.,TRBV28,TRBJ2-5,CASSFLGTQYF
few,TRBV7-9,TRBJ1-5,CASSLAGTGGNQPQHF
once,TRBV28,TRBJ2-1,CASLPGGEYNEQFF
.,TRBV19,TRBJ1-2,CASIDRRDYGYTF
.,TRBV5-6,TRBJ2-5,CASSFRGPETQYF